A selection of T cell receptor beta chains follows, all from one sample in a study of CD8+CD57+ T cells in acquired aplastic anemia. TCRdb reprocessed the reads via MiXCR and lists one record per CDR3 protein. Altogether roughly 250,000 distinct CDR3 sequences are present, 40% to 50% being singletons, with the ten largest covering 7.8%. Sequences were obtained from sorted CD4+, CD8+, or CD8+CD57+ T cells (not recorded which) from PBMCs. Receptor source: a human donor with aplastic anemia. The CDR3 runs from the conserved cysteine through the conserved F or W. The order of the fields is J gene, V gene, clone size, D gene, CDR3 DNA, CDR3 protein. A D gene is named only where the DNA matches it firmly. The listing skips clone size in some rows; elsewhere it reads once, few, many or a size class.

TRBJ2-3,TRBV12-3/TRBV12-4,.,TRBD2,TGTGCCAGCAGTTCATTAGCTAGCGGAGATACGCAGTATTTT,CASSSLASGDTQYF
TRBJ1-5,TRBV28,.,.,TGTGCCAGCAGCCTCTATACGAAGGGCAATCAGCCCCAGCATTTT,CASSLYTKGNQPQHF
TRBJ1-2,TRBV5-1,.,TRBD1,TGCGCCAGCAGCTCCAGGGGGACCTATGGCTACACCTTC,CASSSRGTYGYTF
TRBJ1-4,TRBV19,.,.,TGTGCCAGTAGGAACGGGGCCCTTAATGAAAGACTGTTTTTT,CASRNGALNERLFF
TRBJ2-7,TRBV12-3/TRBV12-4,.,TRBD2,TGTGCCAGCAGTTTAGGGGGAGGGAGCTTCGAGCAGTACTTC,CASSLGGGSFEQYF
TRBJ2-7,TRBV9,.,.,TGTGCCAGCAGCGATGCCGTCGGGTACGAGCAGTACTTC,CASSDAVGYEQYF
TRBJ2-7,TRBV5-1,.,TRBD2,TGTGCCAGCAGCTTACCCATCACTAGCGGGGCGAGCTCCTACGAGCAGTACTTC,CASSLPITSGASSYEQYF
TRBJ2-7,TRBV12-3/TRBV12-4,many,.,TGTGCCAGCCGGGCGGGCCACGGGGAGCAGTACTTC,CASRAGHGEQYF
TRBJ1-1,TRBV7-2,.,.,TGTGCCAGCAGCTTAGCGCGAAACACTGAAGCTTTCTTT,CASSLARNTEAFF
TRBJ2-7,TRBV7-9,.,.,TGTGCCAGCAGCACGGGGGACGGAGGCACCTACGAGCAGTACTTC,CASSTGDGGTYEQYF
TRBJ1-1,TRBV20-1,.,.,TGCAGTGCTAGATCGGACAGTATGAACACTGAAGCTTTCTTT,CSARSDSMNTEAFF
TRBJ2-7,TRBV12-1,.,.,TGTGCCAGCAGCTTTCGGACTAGCGGGAATAACGAGCAGTACTTC,CASSFRTSGNNEQYF
TRBJ2-3,TRBV19,.,.,TGTGCCAGTAGCCCGGCCGGAGTCACAGATACGCAGTATTTT,CASSPAGVTDTQYF
TRBJ2-7,TRBV7-9,many,TRBD1,TGTGCCAGCAGCTTGGTGGACAGGGGCCAGTACGAGCAGTACTTC,CASSLVDRGQYEQYF
TRBJ2-2,TRBV30,few,.,TGTGCCTGGAGCCACGTACATCCCACCGGGGAGCTGTTTTTT,CAWSHVHPTGELFF
TRBJ2-7,TRBV19,many,TRBD1,TGTGCCAGTAGTATAGACCGCGGGACAGGGGCCTACGAGCAGTACTTC,CASSIDRGTGAYEQYF
TRBJ1-2,TRBV12-3/TRBV12-4,few,TRBD1,TGTGCCAGCAGTTTAGCGAGGAGGAGGGGGCATGGCTACACCTTC,CASSLARRRGHGYTF
TRBJ2-3,TRBV4-2,many,.,TGTGCCAGCAGCCAAGAGAAGCGGGCACCTAGCACAGATACGCAGTATTTT,CASSQEKRAPSTDTQYF
TRBJ2-7,TRBV10-3,many,TRBD2,TGTGCCATCAGTGAGTCGGTGTGGGCGGGGGGAGAGAACGAGCAGTACTTC,CAISESVWAGGENEQYF
TRBJ1-4,TRBV7-9,many,TRBD1,TGTGCCAGCAGCCCCCCCAAGGACAGGCAAAATGAAAAACTGTTTTTT,CASSPPKDRQNEKLFF
TRBJ1-4,TRBV2,.,.,TGTGCCAGCAGAAAGACAGGAGCTAATGAAAAACTGTTTTTT,CASRKTGANEKLFF
TRBJ2-7,TRBV7-9,many,TRBD1,TGTGCCAGCGGGACAGGATACGAGCAGTACTTC,CASGTGYEQYF
TRBJ2-1,TRBV11-1,many,.,TGTGCCAGCAGCACCTACCGGGGTGCCTACAATGAGCAGTTCTTC,CASSTYRGAYNEQFF
TRBJ2-2,TRBV4-2,many,TRBD1,TGTGCCAGCACACGAATTGGGACAGGGGAAGGGGAGCTGTTTTTT,CASTRIGTGEGELFF
TRBJ1-5,TRBV5-1,.,TRBD1,TGCGCCAGCAGCTTGGGCGACAGGGGTAGCAATCAGCCCCAGCATTTT,CASSLGDRGSNQPQHF
TRBJ2-5,TRBV29-1,.,.,TGCAGCGTCGGCGGGACGGAGCAAGAGACCCAGTACTTC,CSVGGTEQETQYF
TRBJ2-3,TRBV5-1,.,.,TGCGCCAGCAGCCAGAGAGGGGCTGAAGATACGCAGTATTTT,CASSQRGAEDTQYF
TRBJ2-4,TRBV19,.,TRBD2,TGTGCCAGTTCCCCAAGCGGGAACACTCAGTACTTC,CASSPSGNTQYF
TRBJ2-6,TRBV9,.,.,TGTGCCAGCAGCGTAGGAGGCCCTCGGTCTGGGGCCAACGTCCTGACTTTC,CASSVGGPRSGANVLTF
TRBJ1-1,TRBV30,.,.,TGTGCCTGGAGTGTTGGGCCTCCCACTGAAGCTTTCTTT,CAWSVGPPTEAFF
TRBJ1-1,TRBV25-1,.,TRBD1,TGTGCCAGCAGTGAGGACAGGGGGCTGACTGAAGCTTTCTTT,CASSEDRGLTEAFF
TRBJ1-1,TRBV4-3,many,TRBD1,TGCGCCAGCAGCCAAGATCACAGGGGACTGAACACTGAAGCTTTCTTT,CASSQDHRGLNTEAFF
TRBJ2-5,TRBV7-3,once,.,TGTGCCAGCAGCTTCCGGGACGGACAAGAGACCCAGTACTTC,CASSFRDGQETQYF
TRBJ2-1,TRBV19,many,TRBD2,TGTGCCAGTAGTATAAGGCTAGCGGGGGGCAATGAGCAGTTCTTC,CASSIRLAGGNEQFF
TRBJ2-1,TRBV4-2,many,.,TGTGCCAGCAGCCCTTCGGGGCGGCAACCCTACAATGAGCAGTTCTTC,CASSPSGRQPYNEQFF
TRBJ2-7,TRBV24-1,few,TRBD1,TGTGCCACCAGTGACCGGGACAGGGGCTACGAGCAGTACTTC,CATSDRDRGYEQYF
TRBJ1-1,TRBV7-9,.,.,TGTGCCAGCAGCTCCAACAGGTCATACACTGAAGCTTTCTTT,CASSSNRSYTEAFF
TRBJ2-7,TRBV9,many,TRBD1,TGTGCCAGCAGCGTAGCTCGGGACAGCTCGGATTTGCGCGAGCAGTACTTC,CASSVARDSSDLREQYF
TRBJ1-2,TRBV12-3/TRBV12-4,many,.,TGTGCCAGCAGCGCAGAGGGCTATGGCTACACCTTC,CASSAEGYGYTF
TRBJ2-1,TRBV9,.,TRBD2,TGTGCCAGCAGCCCATCAGGGACTAGCCCCTACAATGAGCAGTTCTTC,CASSPSGTSPYNEQFF
TRBJ2-7,TRBV7-2,few,TRBD1,TGTGCCAGCAGCTTAACGACAGGGGTGGCGTACGAGCAGTACTTC,CASSLTTGVAYEQYF
TRBJ2-7,TRBV2,.,.,TGTGCCAGCAGGAAAACGGACGGAAACTACGAGCAGTACTTC,CASRKTDGNYEQYF
TRBJ2-7,TRBV7-2,.,.,TGTGCCAGCAGCTTAGGAGGGCAGACTAGCTACGAGCAGTACTTC,CASSLGGQTSYEQYF
TRBJ2-7,TRBV2,many,.,TGTGCCAGCAGTAGGGACCCACAGGGAAAAAAGAAGTACGAGCAGTACTTC,CASSRDPQGKKKYEQYF
TRBJ2-7,TRBV6-6,few,.,TGTGCCAGCAGTTACCGGGGACTTCTCGAGCAGTACTTC,CASSYRGLLEQYF
TRBJ2-7,TRBV28,.,TRBD1,TGTGCCAGCAGTTTGACAGGGAACACCGGGGAGCTGTACTTC,CASSLTGNTGELYF
TRBJ2-1,TRBV7-9,.,TRBD2,TGTGCCAGCAGCCAAGGGGCCTTTAGCGGGGGTGCCGATGAGCAGTTCTTC,CASSQGAFSGGADEQFF
TRBJ2-7,TRBV27,.,.,TGTGCCAGCAGCCTCCGGAGCAATGAGCAGTACTTC,CASSLRSNEQYF
TRBJ1-1,TRBV9,many,TRBD1,TGTGCCAGCAGCGTAGACGGGACAGCCAACACTGAAGCTTTCTTT,CASSVDGTANTEAFF
TRBJ1-1,TRBV3-1,.,.,TGTGCCAGCAGCCAAGATAATAGGAACACTGAAGCTTTCTTT,CASSQDNRNTEAFF
TRBJ1-2,TRBV4-2,.,.,TGTGCCAGCAGCCAAGAATCGGCGGACCCTAACTATGGCTACACCTTC,CASSQESADPNYGYTF
TRBJ2-2,TRBV7-2,once,.,TGTGCCAGCAGCCCTGTAGGGGGGCTGAGCACCGGGGAGCTGTTTTTT,CASSPVGGLSTGELFF
TRBJ2-3,TRBV4-3,many,.,TGCGCCAGCAGCCAAGATCGGGGGACAGATACGCAGTATTTT,CASSQDRGTDTQYF
TRBJ1-1,TRBV5-1,.,.,TGCGCCAGCACGGAACAGGCGAACGGTGAAGCTTTCTTT,CASTEQANGEAFF
TRBJ1-5,TRBV19,once,.,TGTGCCAGTAGTATTGGGGTTGAGTGGCAGCCCCAGCATTTT,CASSIGVEWQPQHF
TRBJ1-2,TRBV27,many,.,TGTGCCAGCAGTTTGTGGGGAGATAACTATGGCTACACCTTC,CASSLWGDNYGYTF
TRBJ2-2,TRBV4-2,.,.,TGTGCCAGCAGCCAAGATAAACTAGCCGGGGAGCTGTTTTTT,CASSQDKLAGELFF